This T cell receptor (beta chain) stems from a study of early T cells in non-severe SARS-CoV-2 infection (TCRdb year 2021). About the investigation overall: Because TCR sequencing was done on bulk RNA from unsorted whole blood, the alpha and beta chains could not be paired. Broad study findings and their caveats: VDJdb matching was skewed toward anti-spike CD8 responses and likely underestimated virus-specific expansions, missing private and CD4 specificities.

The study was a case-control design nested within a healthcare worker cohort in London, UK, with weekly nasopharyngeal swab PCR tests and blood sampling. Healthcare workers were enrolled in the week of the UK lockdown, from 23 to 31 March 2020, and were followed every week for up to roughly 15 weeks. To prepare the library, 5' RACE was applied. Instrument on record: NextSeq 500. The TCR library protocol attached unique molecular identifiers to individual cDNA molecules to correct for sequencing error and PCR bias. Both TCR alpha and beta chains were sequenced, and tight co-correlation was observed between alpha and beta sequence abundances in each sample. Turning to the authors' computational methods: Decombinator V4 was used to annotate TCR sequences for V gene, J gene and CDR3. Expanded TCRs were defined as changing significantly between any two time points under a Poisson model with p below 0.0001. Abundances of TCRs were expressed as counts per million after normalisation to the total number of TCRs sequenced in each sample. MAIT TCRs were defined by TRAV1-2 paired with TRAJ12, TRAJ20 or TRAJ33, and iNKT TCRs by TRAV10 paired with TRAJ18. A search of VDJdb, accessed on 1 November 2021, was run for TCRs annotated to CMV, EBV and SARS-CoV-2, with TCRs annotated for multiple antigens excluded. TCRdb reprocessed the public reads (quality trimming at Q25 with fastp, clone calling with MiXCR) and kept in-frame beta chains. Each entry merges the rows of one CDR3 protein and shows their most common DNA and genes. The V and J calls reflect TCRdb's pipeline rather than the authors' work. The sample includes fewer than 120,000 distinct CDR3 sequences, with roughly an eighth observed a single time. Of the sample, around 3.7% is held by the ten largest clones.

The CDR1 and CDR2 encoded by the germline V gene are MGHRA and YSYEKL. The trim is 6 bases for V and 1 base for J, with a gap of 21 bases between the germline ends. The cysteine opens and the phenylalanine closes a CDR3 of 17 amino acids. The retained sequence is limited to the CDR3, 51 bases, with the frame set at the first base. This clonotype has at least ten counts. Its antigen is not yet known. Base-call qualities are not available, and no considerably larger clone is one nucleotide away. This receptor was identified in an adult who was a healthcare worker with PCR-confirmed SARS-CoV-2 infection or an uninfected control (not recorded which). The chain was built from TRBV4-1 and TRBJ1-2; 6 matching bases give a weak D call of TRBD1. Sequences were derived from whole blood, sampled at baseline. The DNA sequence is TGCGCCAGCAGAAACCCTTCTCGGGGGGCGCGTAACTATGGCTACACCTTC. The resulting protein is CASRNPSRGARNYGYTF.